This T cell receptor beta chain was documented in a study of shared clonotypes between healthy human individuals. Worth noting for this clone: The sample carries other DNA sequences with the same CDR3.

The protocol was immunoSEQ multiplex PCR, while the TCRdb copy is restricted to in-frame clones and leaves out a portion. The data hold roughly 2.5 million clones, with roughly nine tenths observed a single time. The CDR3 has 12 amino acids. Germline-derived CDR1 and CDR2 are MNHEY and SVGAGI. V gave up 8 bases and J gave up 7 bases; unmatched junction bases: 0. V usage is TRBV6-5 and J usage is TRBJ1-6, with 9 positions matching TRBD1. This clonotype was obtained from a man younger than 35 in good health. The sequencing input was naive CD4+ T cells sorted from blood. The subset denotes: CD45RA+ positively selected. The CDR3 here is CASGQGNSPLHF. In DNA form, the CDR3 reads TGTGCCAGCGGACAGGGGAATTCACCCCTCCACTTT.